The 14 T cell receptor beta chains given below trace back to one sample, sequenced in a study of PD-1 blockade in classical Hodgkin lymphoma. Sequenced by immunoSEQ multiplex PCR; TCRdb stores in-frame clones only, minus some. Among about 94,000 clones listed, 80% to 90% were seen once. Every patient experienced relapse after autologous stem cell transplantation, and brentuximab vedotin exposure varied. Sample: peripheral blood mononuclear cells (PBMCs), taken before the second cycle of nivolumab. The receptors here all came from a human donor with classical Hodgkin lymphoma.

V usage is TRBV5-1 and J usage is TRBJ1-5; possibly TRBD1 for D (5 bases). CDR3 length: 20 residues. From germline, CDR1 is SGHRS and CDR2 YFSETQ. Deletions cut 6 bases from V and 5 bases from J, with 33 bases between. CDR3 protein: CASNFDSTGQSLGWYQPQHF. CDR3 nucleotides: TGCGCCAGCAACTTCGATAGCACAGGTCAATCGTTGGGTTGGTATCAGCCCCAGCATTTT.

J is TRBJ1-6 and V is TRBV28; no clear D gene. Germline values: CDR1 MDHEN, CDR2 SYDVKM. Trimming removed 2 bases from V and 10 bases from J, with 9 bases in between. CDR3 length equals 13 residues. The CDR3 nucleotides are TGTGCCAGCAGTTTACTCCTGGGGTCACCCCTCCACTTT. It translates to CASSLLLGSPLHF. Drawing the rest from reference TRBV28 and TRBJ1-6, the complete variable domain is DVKVTQSSRYLVKRTGEKVFLECVQDMDHENMFWYRQDPGLGLRLIYFSYDVKMKEKGDIPEGYSVSREKKERFSLILESASTNQTSMYLCASSLLLGSPLHFGNGTRLTVT.

The CDR3 protein is CSATLVGELFF. As DNA, the CDR3 is TGCAGTGCTACTTTGGTCGGGGAGCTGTTTTTT. This rearrangement joins TRBV20-1 to TRBJ2-2, with no clear D. CDR3 length: 11 residues. Germline V CDR1 and CDR2: DFQATT, SNEGSKA (reference sequence). Deletions cut 4 bases from V and 7 bases from J, with 7 bases between.

CDR3 DNA sequence: TGCGCCAGCAGCCGACCGGGACAATCCTACGAGCAGTACTTC. It specifies CASSRPGQSYEQYF. The chain links TRBV4-1 to TRBJ2-7; weak D call: TRBD1 (6 bases). V lost 4 bases to trimming and J lost 1 base, with 11 bases between them. This CDR3 region has 14 residues. Germline loops: CDR1 MGHRA, CDR2 YSYEKL.

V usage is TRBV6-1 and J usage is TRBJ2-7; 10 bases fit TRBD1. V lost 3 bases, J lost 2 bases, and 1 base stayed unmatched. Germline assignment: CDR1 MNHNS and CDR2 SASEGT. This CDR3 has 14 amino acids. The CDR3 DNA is TGTGCCAGCAGTGAGGGACAGGGGACCTACGAGCAGTACTTC. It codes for CASSEGQGTYEQYF.

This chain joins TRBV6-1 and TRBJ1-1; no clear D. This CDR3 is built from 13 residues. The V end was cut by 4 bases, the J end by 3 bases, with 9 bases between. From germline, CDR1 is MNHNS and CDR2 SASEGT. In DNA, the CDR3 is TGTGCCAGCAGTGGGGGTACTCACACTGAAGCTTTCTTT. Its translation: CASSGGTHTEAFF.

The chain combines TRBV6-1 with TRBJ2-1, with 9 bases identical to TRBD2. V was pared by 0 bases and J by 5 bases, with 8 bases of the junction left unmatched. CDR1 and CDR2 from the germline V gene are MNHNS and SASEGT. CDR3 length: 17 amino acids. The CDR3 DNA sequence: TGTGCCAGCAGTGAAGCGCTATCTCTAGCGGGAAACAATGAGCAGTTCTTC. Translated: CASSEALSLAGNNEQFF.

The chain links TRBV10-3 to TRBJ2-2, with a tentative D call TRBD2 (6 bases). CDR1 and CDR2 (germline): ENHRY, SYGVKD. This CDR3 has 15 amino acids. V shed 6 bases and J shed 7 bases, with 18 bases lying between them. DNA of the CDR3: TGTGCCATCAGCGACACAGGAGGGAGATACGGGGAGCTGTTTTTT. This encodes CAISDTGGRYGELFF.

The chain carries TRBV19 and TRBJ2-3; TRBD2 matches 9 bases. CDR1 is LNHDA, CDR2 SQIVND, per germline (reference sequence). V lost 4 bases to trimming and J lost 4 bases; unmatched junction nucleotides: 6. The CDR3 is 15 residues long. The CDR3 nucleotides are TGTGCCAGTAGTACCGGGACTAGCAGTGCAGATACGCAGTATTTT. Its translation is CASSTGTSSADTQYF.

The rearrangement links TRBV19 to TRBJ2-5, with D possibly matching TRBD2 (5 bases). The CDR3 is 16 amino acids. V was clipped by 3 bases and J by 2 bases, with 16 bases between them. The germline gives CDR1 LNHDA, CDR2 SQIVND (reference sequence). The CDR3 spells CASSIFFDYPQETQYF. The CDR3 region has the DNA TGTGCCAGTAGTATCTTCTTTGACTACCCTCAAGAGACCCAGTACTTC.

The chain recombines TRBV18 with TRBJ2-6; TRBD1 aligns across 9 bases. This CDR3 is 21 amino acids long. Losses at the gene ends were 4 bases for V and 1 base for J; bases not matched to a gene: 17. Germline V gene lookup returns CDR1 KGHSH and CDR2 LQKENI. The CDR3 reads CASSLMGSGTGSKSGANVLTF. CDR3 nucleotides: TGTGCCAGCTCACTAATGGGAAGCGGGACAGGGTCAAAGTCTGGGGCCAACGTCCTGACTTTC. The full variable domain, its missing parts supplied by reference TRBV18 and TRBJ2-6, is NAGVMQNPRHLVRRRGQEARLRCSPMKGHSHVYWYRQLPEEGLKFMVYLQKENIIDESGMPKERFSAEFPKEGPSILRIQQVVRGDSAAYFCASSLMGSGTGSKSGANVLTFGAGSRLTVL.

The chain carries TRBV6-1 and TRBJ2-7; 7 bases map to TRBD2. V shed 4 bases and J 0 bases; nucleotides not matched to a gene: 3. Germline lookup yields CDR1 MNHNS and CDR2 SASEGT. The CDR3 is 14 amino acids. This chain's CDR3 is CASSVGDYSYEQYF. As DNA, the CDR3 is TGTGCCAGCAGTGTTGGGGACTACTCCTACGAGCAGTACTTC.

CDR3 DNA: TGTGCCAGCAGCTCCCGCTACAGGGATAGTGGCTACACCTTC. Its translation is CASSSRYRDSGYTF. The chain combines TRBV5-4 with TRBJ1-2; tentative D call: TRBD1 (6 bases). Deletions cut 3 bases from V and 7 bases from J, with 16 bases between. Germline lookup yields CDR1 SGHNT and CDR2 YYREEE (reference sequence). The CDR3 covers 14 residues.

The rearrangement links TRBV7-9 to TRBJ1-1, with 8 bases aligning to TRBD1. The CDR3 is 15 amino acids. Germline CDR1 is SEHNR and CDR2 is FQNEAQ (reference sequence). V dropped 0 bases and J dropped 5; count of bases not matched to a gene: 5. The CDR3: CASSLAAGGGTEAFF. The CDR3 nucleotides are TGTGCCAGCAGCTTAGCGGCAGGGGGCGGAACTGAAGCTTTCTTT.